This TCR beta chain was identified in a study of OX40 agonist ivuxolimab in advanced cancers. The investigators sampled blood at baseline, at cycle 4 day 1, and at cycle 7 day 1. Assay: immunoSEQ multiplex PCR; the TCRdb copy retains only in-frame clones and omits some. The sample consists of about 100,000 clones, roughly 95% of them appearing once. Study observations and caveats: Compared with CD4+, CD8+ T cells on average had more expanded clones.

For this clone: Its antigen remains unknown.

The V and J ends lost 0 bases and 8 bases respectively, with 7 bases between them. This CDR3 has 12 residues. Per germline, CDR1 MNHEY and CDR2 SMNVEV (reference sequence). This TCR derives from an adult with an advanced solid tumor such as melanoma, head and neck, liver or kidney cancer. This chain connects TRBV27 to TRBJ1-1; D unresolved. The input for sequencing was CD4+ or CD8+ T cells sorted from blood, taken in a trial of the OX40 agonist ivuxolimab. The CDR3 sequence is CASSLSRGEAFF. In DNA, the CDR3 is TGTGCCAGCAGTTTATCTAGAGGGGAAGCTTTCTTT.